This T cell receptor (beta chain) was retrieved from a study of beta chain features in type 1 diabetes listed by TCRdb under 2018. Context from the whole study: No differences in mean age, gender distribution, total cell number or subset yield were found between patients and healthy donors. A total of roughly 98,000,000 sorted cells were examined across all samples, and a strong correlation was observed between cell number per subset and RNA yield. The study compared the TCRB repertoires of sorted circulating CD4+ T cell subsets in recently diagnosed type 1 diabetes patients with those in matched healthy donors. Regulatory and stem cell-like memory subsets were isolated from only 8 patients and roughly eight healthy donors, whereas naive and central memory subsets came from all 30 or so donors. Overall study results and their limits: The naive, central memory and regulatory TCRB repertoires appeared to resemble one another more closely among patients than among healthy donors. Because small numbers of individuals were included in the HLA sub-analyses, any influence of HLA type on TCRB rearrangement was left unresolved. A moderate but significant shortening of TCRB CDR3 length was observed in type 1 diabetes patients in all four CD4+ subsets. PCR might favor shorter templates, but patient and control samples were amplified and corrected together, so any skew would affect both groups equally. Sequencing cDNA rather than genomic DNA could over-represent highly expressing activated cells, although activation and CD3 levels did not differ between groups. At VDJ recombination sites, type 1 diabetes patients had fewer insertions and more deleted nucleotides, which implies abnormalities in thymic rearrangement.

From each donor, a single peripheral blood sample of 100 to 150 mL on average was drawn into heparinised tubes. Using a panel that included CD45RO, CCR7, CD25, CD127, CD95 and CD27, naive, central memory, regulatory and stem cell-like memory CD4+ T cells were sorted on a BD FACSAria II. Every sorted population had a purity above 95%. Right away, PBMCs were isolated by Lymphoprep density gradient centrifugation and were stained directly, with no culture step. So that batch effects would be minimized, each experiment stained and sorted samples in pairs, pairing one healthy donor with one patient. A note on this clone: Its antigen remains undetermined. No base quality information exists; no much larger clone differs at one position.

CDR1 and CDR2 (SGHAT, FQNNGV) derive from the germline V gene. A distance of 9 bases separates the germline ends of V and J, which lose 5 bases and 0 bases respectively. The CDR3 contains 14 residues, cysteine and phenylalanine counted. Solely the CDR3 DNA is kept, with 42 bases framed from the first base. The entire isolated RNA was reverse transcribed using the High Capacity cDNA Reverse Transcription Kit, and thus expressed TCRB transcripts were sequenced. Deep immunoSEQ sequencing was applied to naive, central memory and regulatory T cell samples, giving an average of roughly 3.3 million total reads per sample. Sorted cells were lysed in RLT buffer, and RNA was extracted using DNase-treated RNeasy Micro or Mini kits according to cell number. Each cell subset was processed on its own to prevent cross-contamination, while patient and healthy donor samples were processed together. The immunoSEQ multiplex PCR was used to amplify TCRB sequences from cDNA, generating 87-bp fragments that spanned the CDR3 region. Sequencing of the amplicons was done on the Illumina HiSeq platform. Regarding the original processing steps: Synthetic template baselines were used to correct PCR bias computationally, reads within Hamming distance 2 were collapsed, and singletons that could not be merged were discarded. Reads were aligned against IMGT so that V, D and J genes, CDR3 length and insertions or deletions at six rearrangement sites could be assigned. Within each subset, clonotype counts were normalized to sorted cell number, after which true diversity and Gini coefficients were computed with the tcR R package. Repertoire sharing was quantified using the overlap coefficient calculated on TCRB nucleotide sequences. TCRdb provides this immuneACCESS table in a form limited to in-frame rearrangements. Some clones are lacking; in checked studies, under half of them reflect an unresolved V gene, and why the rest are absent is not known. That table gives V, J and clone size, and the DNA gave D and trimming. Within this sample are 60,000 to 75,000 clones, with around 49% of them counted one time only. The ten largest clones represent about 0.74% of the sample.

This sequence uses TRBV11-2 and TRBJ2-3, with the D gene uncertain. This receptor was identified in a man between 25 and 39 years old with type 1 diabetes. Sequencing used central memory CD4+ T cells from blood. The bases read TGTGCCAGCAGCACGCAGTTAAGCACAGATACGCAGTATTTT. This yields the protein CASSTQLSTDTQYF.